This T cell receptor delta chain was captured in a study of gamma-delta chains in newborns, infants, children. Study-level background: Microbial exposure reportedly drives polyclonal innate γδ T cell expansion after birth.

This clone was picked up a small number of times. Other DNA sequences within the sample encode an identical CDR3. The CDR3 length is 19 residues. Germline V gene sequence: CDR1 GEAIGNYY, CDR2 EKD. Trimming took 0 bases from V and 1 from J; bases not matched to a gene: 4. TCRdb reanalysed the reads with CATT. The sample consists of roughly 15,000 delta-chain clones, roughly 7% of them appearing once. This chain uses TRDV2 with TRDJ3; 11 nucleotides match TRDD3. This receptor was obtained from a child who was a newborn, infant or young child, either healthy, febrile or measles-vaccinated (not recorded which). Material for sequencing was blood. The CDR3 loop reads CACDTGWGIRSWDTRQMFF. The CDR3 nucleotides are TGTGCCTGTGACACCGGGTGGGGGATACGGTCCTGGGACACCCGACAGATGTTTTTC.